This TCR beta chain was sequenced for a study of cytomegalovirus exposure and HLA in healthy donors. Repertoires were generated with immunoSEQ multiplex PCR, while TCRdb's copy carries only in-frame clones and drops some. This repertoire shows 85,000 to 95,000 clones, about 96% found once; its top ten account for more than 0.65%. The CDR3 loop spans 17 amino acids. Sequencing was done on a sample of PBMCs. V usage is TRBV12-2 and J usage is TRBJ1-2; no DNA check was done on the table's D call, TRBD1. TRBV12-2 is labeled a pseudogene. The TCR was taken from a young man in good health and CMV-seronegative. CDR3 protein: CASRLGPQGLRSYGYTF. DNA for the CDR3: TGTGCAAGTCGCTTAGGCCCTCAGGGGTTGAGGAGCTATGGCTACACCTTC.